Below, 16 T cell receptor beta chains from the same sample are listed, as sequenced in a study of CD8+ T cells in alopecia areata. Treatment reported: oral pan-JAK inhibitor, 5-10 mg twice daily. RNA extraction and reverse transcription yielded cDNA as sequencing template. Sequencing was performed with immunoSEQ multiplex PCR; in TCRdb, only in-frame clones are kept and a portion is missing. The sample records 110,000 to 150,000 clones, roughly 52% being singletons. The sequences come from CD8+ T cells sorted from blood, collected at week 4, from a patient treated with tofacitinib. Source of these receptors: a human donor with alopecia areata.

This clone was found a few times. The V and J genes are TRBV5-8 and TRBJ1-5; D unresolved. The CDR3 spans 12 residues. CDR1 and CDR2 (germline): SGHTS, YDEGEE. V lost 6 bases and J lost 6, with 10 bases in between. This CDR3 is CASTRSLQPQHF. Here the CDR3 DNA reads TGTGCCAGCACCCGAAGTCTTCAGCCCCAGCATTTT. The full variable domain, completed using reference TRBV5-8 and TRBJ1-5, is EAGVTQSPTHLIKTRGQQATLRCSPISGHTSVYWYQQALGLGLQFLLWYDEGEERNRGNFPPRFSGRQFPNYSSELNVNALELEDSALYLCASTRSLQPQHFGDGTRLSIL.

The J gene is TRBJ1-1, the V gene TRBV6-5, with D unresolved. V was cut by 2 bases and J by 2 bases, with 6 bases left in between. This CDR3 is 13 amino acids long. Germline V gives CDR1 MNHEY, CDR2 SVGAGI. The DNA of the CDR3 is TGTGCCAGCAGTTACGTCCCCAACACTGAAGCTTTCTTT. Encoded protein: CASSYVPNTEAFF.

This chain connects TRBV6-5 to TRBJ1-6; TRBD1 aligns across 7 bases. V trimming: 0 bases; J trimming: 10 bases; junction bases outside the gene matches: 9. This CDR3 contains 16 residues. Germline V lookup: CDR1 MNHEY, CDR2 SVGAGI. This chain's CDR3 is CASSYSAARGRSPLHF. The CDR3, as DNA: TGTGCCAGCAGTTACTCCGCCGCTAGGGGGCGGTCACCCCTCCACTTT.

This clone turned up a few times. J is TRBJ1-2 and V is TRBV13, with D maybe TRBD1 (6 bases). Germline CDR1 reads PRHDT; CDR2 reads FYEKMQ (reference sequence). Trimming removed 0 bases from V and 0 bases from J, with 8 bases in between. This CDR3 region has 15 residues. Here the CDR3 DNA reads TGTGCCAGCAGCTTAGGGGGGACACCTAACTATGGCTACACCTTC. As protein: CASSLGGTPNYGYTF. The entire variable domain, with the rest obtained from reference TRBV13 and TRBJ1-2, is as follows: AAGVIQSPRHLIKEKRETATLKCYPIPRHDTVYWYQQGPGQDPQFLISFYEKMQSDKGSIPDRFSAQQFSDYHSELNMSSLELGDSALYFCASSLGGTPNYGYTFGSGTRLTVV.

The V and J genes are TRBV7-2 and TRBJ2-5; no definite D call. Germline V gene data show CDR1 as SGHTA and CDR2 as FQGNSA. The CDR3 sequence is 15 residues long. Deletions cut 5 bases from V and 5 bases from J, with 18 bases between. CDR3: CASSPREWGRETQYF. Here the CDR3 DNA reads TGTGCCAGCAGCCCCAGAGAGTGGGGTCGGGAGACCCAGTACTTC. Full variable domain (outside the CDR3, taken from reference TRBV7-2 and TRBJ2-5): GAGVSQSPSNKVTEKGKDVELRCDPISGHTALYWYRQSLGQGLEFLIYFQGNSAPDKSGLPSDRFSAERTGGSVSTLTIQRTQQEDSAVYLCASSPREWGRETQYFGPGTRLLVL.

The CDR3 DNA reads as TGTGCCAGCACCCTCGGGGTGTCCCCGAACACTGAAGCTTTCTTT. This gives the protein CASTLGVSPNTEAFF. The chain is built from TRBV2 and TRBJ1-1; D remains unclear. The germline gives CDR1 SNHLY, CDR2 FYNNEI. V dropped 7 bases and J dropped 1 base, with 16 bases sitting between them. This CDR3 is built from 15 residues.

DNA of the CDR3: TGTGCCAGCAGCTTCGACACACTCCCAAAGGAGACCCAGTACTTC. Its protein is CASSFDTLPKETQYF. The chain is built from TRBV5-6 and TRBJ2-5, with D uncertain. The germline CDR1 and CDR2 sequences are SGHDT and YYEEEE. Trimming removed 2 bases from V and 5 bases from J, with 16 bases in between. The CDR3 runs to 15 residues.

The J gene is TRBJ1-6, the V gene TRBV30; TRBD1 might be the D (5 bases). The CDR3 contains 14 residues. Trimming pared 2 bases from V and 4 bases from J, leaving 9 bases between. Germline values: CDR1 GTSNPN, CDR2 SVGIG (reference sequence). The chain's CDR3 is CAWSPGTYNSPLHF. The CDR3 region has the DNA TGTGCCTGGAGTCCCGGGACTTATAATTCACCCCTCCACTTT. The full variable domain, its missing parts supplied by reference TRBV30 and TRBJ1-6, is SQTIHQWPATLVQPVGSPLSLECTVEGTSNPNLYWYRQAAGRGLQLLFYSVGIGQISSEVPQNLSASRPQDRQFILSSKKLLLSDSGFYLCAWSPGTYNSPLHFGNGTRLTVT.

The chain couples TRBV19 to TRBJ2-1; no clear D. V shed 3 bases and J shed 6 bases, with 9 bases lying between them. The CDR3 runs 13 residues. Germline loops: CDR1 LNHDA, CDR2 SQIVND (reference sequence). DNA of the CDR3: TGTGCCAGTAGTATGGGGATCTTCAATGAGCAGTTCTTC. Its protein product is CASSMGIFNEQFF.

This rearrangement joins TRBV7-2 to TRBJ2-5; 7 bases match TRBD2. The length of the CDR3 is 16 residues. The trim removed 5 bases at V and 1 base at J, leaving 10 bases unmatched. CDR1 and CDR2 from the germline V gene are SGHTA and FQGNSA. The CDR3 protein is CASSRWGVAGQETQYF. CDR3 nucleotides: TGTGCCAGCAGCCGTTGGGGTGTAGCGGGCCAAGAGACCCAGTACTTC.

The V and J genes are TRBV27 and TRBJ1-6; D is uncertain. Germline V lookup: CDR1 MNHEY, CDR2 SMNVEV (reference sequence). This CDR3 region has 14 residues. Trimming pared 2 bases from V and 7 bases from J, leaving 9 bases between. CDR3: CASSLQSRNSPLHF. In nucleotides, the CDR3 is TGTGCCAGCAGTTTACAGTCGAGGAATTCACCCCTCCACTTT.

The J gene is TRBJ2-1, the V gene TRBV7-9, with D perhaps given as TRBD1 or TRBD2 (6 bases each). The CDR3 runs to 15 residues. V dropped 5 bases and J dropped 0 bases, with 11 bases sitting between them. Germline V gene data show CDR1 as SEHNR and CDR2 as FQNEAQ (reference sequence). The CDR3 nucleotides read TGTGCCAGCAGCCGGGGGCCTAGCTCCTACAATGAGCAGTTCTTC. Encoded protein: CASSRGPSSYNEQFF.

This clone was seen only a few times. J is TRBJ1-2 and V is TRBV9, with D possibly TRBD1 on 6 matching bases. CDR3 length equals 16 residues. CDR1 is SGDLS, CDR2 YYNGEE, per germline. Trimming removed 3 bases at V and 6 bases at J, with 21 bases between. CDR3 region: CASSGLGGADTNGYTF. The CDR3, as DNA: TGTGCCAGCAGCGGGCTAGGGGGGGCGGACACCAATGGCTACACCTTC.

The V gene is TRBV11-2, the J gene TRBJ1-1, with no clear D. There are 13 residues in the CDR3. Per germline, CDR1 SGHAT and CDR2 FQNNGV. Deletions cut 0 bases from V and 1 base from J, with 3 bases between. Written as DNA, the CDR3 is TGTGCCAGCAGCTTAGAAGGGAACACTGAAGCTTTCTTT. Translation gives CASSLEGNTEAFF.

The CDR3 bases are TGTGCCAGCCAATGGGGAGGCCAGCATGGCTACACCTTC. Its translation: CASQWGGQHGYTF. J is TRBJ1-2 and V is TRBV7-9; D remains unclear. CDR3 length equals 13 residues. From germline, CDR1 is SEHNR and CDR2 FQNEAQ (reference sequence). Trimming cost V 8 bases and J 6 bases, with 16 bases left between them.

This chain links TRBV30 with TRBJ1-2; the match to TRBD1 covers 8 bases. The CDR3 length is 14 residues. V trimming: 0 bases; J trimming: 6 bases; junction bases outside the gene matches: 6. Germline V CDR1 and CDR2: GTSNPN, SVGIG (reference sequence). The CDR3 loop reads CAWSVLTGADGYTF. The CDR3 DNA follows: TGTGCCTGGAGTGTTCTGACAGGGGCGGATGGCTACACCTTC.